The next 10 T cell receptor beta chains were all read from a single sample in a study of graft-versus-host responses after intestinal transplantation (dated by TCRdb to the early 2020s). Library preparation used the immunoSEQ multiplex PCR assay. In TCRdb, the immuneACCESS table is reduced to in-frame sequences with V and J assigned. These tables do not hold every clone; where another copy was compared, an unresolved V gene accounts for under half, and the others remain unexplained. The sample yields 110,000 to 150,000 clones; around nine tenths were counted once. Roughly 0.19% of the sample is held by the ten biggest clonotypes. The sample's time point label, in plain terms: cells obtained before transplantation from donor or recipient. Their antigens remain unidentified. The specimen comprised unstimulated CD4+ T cells sorted from spleen or lymph node cells, sampled before intestinal transplant. The receptors come from a human donor who received an intestinal transplant.

The V call is TRBV7-2, the J call TRBJ1-3; the D is unclear. CDR1 and CDR2 (germline): SGHTA, FQGNSA. V was cut by 5 bases and J by 2 bases, with 13 bases left in between. The CDR3 has 15 amino acids. CDR3 protein: CASSLGRETGNTIYF. The DNA of the CDR3 is TGTGCCAGCAGCCTAGGACGGGAAACTGGAAACACCATATATTTT.

The rearrangement joins TRBV9 to TRBJ2-3, with TRBD2 matching over 7 bases. The CDR3 loop spans 18 amino acids. V shed 1 base and J 4 bases; nucleotides not matched to a gene: 15. Germline loops: CDR1 SGDLS, CDR2 YYNGEE. This CDR3 reads CASSVRLGGRNEADTQYF. CDR3 in DNA: TGTGCCAGCAGCGTACGCTTGGGCGGGAGAAATGAGGCAGATACGCAGTATTTT.

The CDR3 DNA reads as TGTGCCAGCAGCTTAGGGACAGGGGCGAGTAGCAATCAGCCCCAGCATTTT. As protein: CASSLGTGASSNQPQHF. V and J are TRBV7-2 and TRBJ1-5, with TRBD1 identical over 9 bases. The CDR3 has 17 residues. The V segment lost 1 base and the J segment 0 bases; nucleotides outside the gene matches: 4. Germline V gene data show CDR1 as SGHTA and CDR2 as FQGNSA.

The rearrangement joins TRBV6-5 to TRBJ1-2, with TRBD1 matching over 9 bases. The CDR3 totals 14 residues. Trimming at V came to 2 bases and at J to 5 bases, leaving 3 bases not matched to a gene. Germline CDR1 MNHEY, CDR2 SVGAGI. CDR3 region: CASSYVTGGYGYTF. The CDR3 nucleotides read TGTGCCAGCAGTTACGTGACAGGGGGTTATGGCTACACCTTC.

The chain links TRBV5-1 to TRBJ2-7; the D gene is possibly TRBD1 (5 bases). The germline V and J ends were trimmed by 5 bases and 1 base, with 13 bases remaining between them. Germline V gives CDR1 SGHRS, CDR2 YFSETQ. CDR3 size: 14 residues. This chain's CDR3 is CASRGVSVSYEQYF. The CDR3 DNA is TGCGCCAGCAGAGGGGTAAGCGTTTCCTACGAGCAGTACTTC. Drawing the rest from reference TRBV5-1 and TRBJ2-7, the complete variable domain is KAGVTQTPRYLIKTRGQQVTLSCSPISGHRSVSWYQQTPGQGLQFLFEYFSETQRNKGNFPGRFSGRQFSNSRSEMNVSTLELGDSALYLCASRGVSVSYEQYFGPGTRLTVT.

The chain recombines TRBV18 with TRBJ2-1; D uncertain. CDR3 length equals 15 residues. Germline V gene sequence: CDR1 KGHSH, CDR2 LQKENI. V was trimmed by 2 bases and J by 4 bases, leaving 12 bases between them. The CDR3 DNA follows: TGTGCCAGCTCACCATCCATGTCTTTATACAATGAGCAGTTCTTC. Amino acids: CASSPSMSLYNEQFF.

The gene calls are TRBV9 and TRBJ2-7; TRBD2 aligns across 15 bases. The CDR3 is 16 residues long. Germline loops: CDR1 SGDLS, CDR2 YYNGEE. J gave up 6 bases and V 3 bases, and 7 bases lay outside the gene matches. CDR3 sequence (DNA): TGTGCCAGCAGCGAGGGGACTAGCGGGAGGACGGGCGAGCAGTACTTC. It specifies CASSEGTSGRTGEQYF.

Points on this clone: One end of the junction is discordant with germline, which a read error may explain. The chain has TRBV6-4 and TRBJ2-1; D is ambiguous. The CDR3 is 11 amino acids. In germline, CDR1 is MRHNA, CDR2 SNTAGT. The CDR3 here is CASLPGPEEFF. The CDR3 coding sequence is TGTGCCAGCTTACCGGGCCCTGAGGAGTTCTTC.

This chain uses TRBV18 with TRBJ2-1, with 7 bases fitting TRBD1. The CDR3 is 15 residues long. Germline assignment: CDR1 KGHSH and CDR2 LQKENI. Losses at the gene ends were 3 bases for V and 4 bases for J; bases not matched to a gene: 6. This CDR3 reads CASSPRTGTYNEQFF. The CDR3 coding sequence is TGTGCCAGCTCACCCCGGACAGGAACTTACAATGAGCAGTTCTTC.

The rearrangement links TRBV5-1 to TRBJ1-2; D possibly corresponds to TRBD1 (6 bases). The V and J ends lost 4 bases and 0 bases respectively, with 13 bases between them. Germline V gives CDR1 SGHRS, CDR2 YFSETQ. The CDR3 totals 15 residues. The CDR3 protein is CASSTAGATNYGYTF. The CDR3 bases are TGCGCCAGCAGCACCGCGGGGGCCACTAACTATGGCTACACCTTC.